The present TCR beta chain was sequenced within a study of T-cell reconstitution after alpha-beta-depleted transplantation in children (dated by TCRdb to the mid-2010s). Regarding the study in general: T-cell immune reconstitution after TCRalphabeta/CD19-depleted allogeneic hematopoietic cell transplantation in children was quantitatively tracked in the study by means of TCR repertoire profiling.

A distance of 20 bases separates the germline ends of V and J, which lose 6 bases and 2 bases respectively. The germline V gene (reference sequence) provides CDR1 DFQATT and CDR2 SNEGSKA. The CDR3 starts with the cysteine, ends with the phenylalanine, and has 16 residues. Solely the CDR3 DNA is kept, with 48 bases framed from the first base. In this sample, this clonotype turned up a few times. There is no known antigen for this receptor. No clone much larger than this one lies a single base away; base qualities are absent. Receptors were amplified or captured by PCR. The listed sequencing device is Illumina HiSeq 2500. Molecular barcoding was employed in the preparation of TCR libraries, with unique molecular identifiers being used to normalize TCRbeta repertoire quantification. Clones were called with MiXCR by TCRdb after fastp trimmed the public reads at Q25, and only in-frame beta chains were retained. Each CDR3 protein appears once, grouped with its most common genes and DNA. The sample includes roughly 400,000 distinct CDR3 sequences, with roughly 20% observed a single time. The top ten clones comprise 3% to 4% of the sample.

This sample comprised PBMCs from the stem cell graft donor, obtained from the stem cell graft. The clonotype comes from a human donor who donated a stem cell graft to a child with acute myeloid leukemia. The chain joins TRBV20-1 to TRBJ1-5, with no confidently assigned D gene. The CDR3: CSAASLGREGNQPQHF. The DNA sequence is as follows: TGCAGTGCCGCCTCGCTAGGGCGGGAGGGCAATCAGCCCCAGCATTTT.